One and the same sample provided the 3 T cell receptor beta chains below, sequenced in a study of blood T cell repertoires in COVID-19. Sequencing was performed with immunoSEQ multiplex PCR; in TCRdb, only in-frame clones are kept and a portion is missing. The table includes roughly 230,000 clones, 82% detected once. Sequencing was done on a sample of peripheral blood. The source of these receptors is a woman aged 80 or over with acute or convalescent COVID-19.

Here the CDR3 DNA reads TGTGCCAGCAGACAACTAGGGAACACTGAAGCTTTCTTT. This sequence encodes CASRQLGNTEAFF. The chain recombines TRBV21-1 with TRBJ1-1. TRBV21-1 is a pseudogene segment. The CDR3 spans 13 residues.

The gene calls are TRBV5-1 and TRBJ2-3, with 15 bases identical to TRBD2. Germline V gene lookup returns CDR1 SGHRS and CDR2 YFSETQ. J lost 2 bases, V lost 4 bases, and 5 bases had no gene match. This CDR3 comprises 17 residues. The CDR3 coding sequence is TGCGCCAGCAGCCTGGGGACTAGCGGGGGGCCCACAGATACGCAGTATTTT. It yields the protein CASSLGTSGGPTDTQYF.

The gene calls are TRBV6-5 and TRBJ2-2, with D unclear. CDR3 size: 15 residues. Trimming shortened V by 5 bases and J by 4 bases, and 14 bases separated the two germline ends. CDR1 and CDR2 from the germline V gene are MNHEY and SVGAGI. The DNA for the CDR3 is TGTGCCAGCAGTAAAACCCGCCCGCGCACCGGGGAGCTGTTTTTT. Translating gives CASSKTRPRTGELFF.